This T cell receptor beta chain was identified in a study of breast tumors, draining lymph nodes, adjacent tissues. Study conclusions and caveats: Luminal-like breast cancer showed significantly greater tumor-nontumor repertoire similarity than basal-like breast cancer did. Tumors had less TCR diversity than lymph nodes, more than nontumor tissue. Tumor T cell lymph node origin was a supported hypothesis, not proven.

This clonotype was seen at least ten times. Its antigen remains unidentified. V was clipped by 5 bases and J by 3 bases; unmatched bases: 7. This CDR3 region has 17 residues. Germline-derived CDR1 and CDR2 are SGHNT and YENEEA. The lymph nodes were axillary draining lymph nodes from breast cancer patients. A single record per CDR3 protein comes from TCRdb applying MiXCR to the multiplex PCR reads. The table includes about 200,000 distinct CDR3 sequences, over 25% detected once. This chain joins TRBV11-3 and TRBJ2-1; the match to TRBD2 covers 13 bases. This receptor was identified in a female donor with breast cancer. Some clones in this sample may be carry-over from other donors' samples. The specimen was axillary lymph node tissue. CDR3 DNA: TGTGCCAGCAGCCGGAGGGGACTAGCGGGGAGCTACAATGAGCAGTTCTTC. This sequence encodes CASSRRGLAGSYNEQFF.